This record covers a single T cell receptor (beta chain). Its matching antigen is unknown. A read error may produce the germline difference seen at one junction end. The authors ran a second PCR of about 7 to 11 cycles using a sample-barcoded 5' primer and a J-beta primer mix. Tags on each cDNA molecule came from a template-switch adaptor with 12 random nucleotides. Each CDR3 protein gets one entry after TCRdb re-called the 5' RACE reads with MiXCR. The repertoire holds some 900,000 distinct CDR3 sequences, with about 48% as singletons. There were healthy Caucasian individuals from Russia, aged 6 to 90, serving as donors. This specimen comes from a study of blood T cells in healthy people across ages. The CDR3 has 14 residues. Germline CDR1 is MNHEY and CDR2 is SVGAGI. The study's findings and limits: Investigators treated diversity estimates from one million T cells as underestimates. Fewer expanded clones and more diversity marked long-lived versus aged donors.

Material: blood. This receptor was taken from a man aged 30 to 45 in good health. The rearrangement links TRBV6-5 to TRBJ2-7; maybe TRBD1 (6 bases). DNA for the CDR3: TGTGCCAGCCACCGGAACAGGGCGTCCTACGAGCGGTACTTC. Translating gives CASHRNRASYERYF.